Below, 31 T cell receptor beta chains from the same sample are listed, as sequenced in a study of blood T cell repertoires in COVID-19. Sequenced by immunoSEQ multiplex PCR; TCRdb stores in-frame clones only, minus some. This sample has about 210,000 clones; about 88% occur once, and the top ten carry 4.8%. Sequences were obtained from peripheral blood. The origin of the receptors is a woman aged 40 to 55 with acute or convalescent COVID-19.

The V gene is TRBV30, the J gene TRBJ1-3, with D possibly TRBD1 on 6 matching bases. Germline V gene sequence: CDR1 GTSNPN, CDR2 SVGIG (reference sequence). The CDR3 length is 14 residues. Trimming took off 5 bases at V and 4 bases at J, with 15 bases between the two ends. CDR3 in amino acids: CAWRSGGGGNTIYF. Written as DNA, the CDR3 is TGTGCCTGGCGCTCGGGGGGCGGCGGAAACACCATATATTTT.

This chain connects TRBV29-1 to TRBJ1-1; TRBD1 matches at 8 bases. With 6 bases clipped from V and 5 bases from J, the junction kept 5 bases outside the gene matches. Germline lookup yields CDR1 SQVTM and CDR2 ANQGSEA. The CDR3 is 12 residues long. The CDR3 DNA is TGCAGCGTCGCTGACAGGGGAACTGAAGCTTTCTTT. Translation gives CSVADRGTEAFF.

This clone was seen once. CDR3 in amino acids: CASSVARSRPHGYTF. In DNA, the CDR3 is TGTGCCAGCAGCGTAGCTAGGAGCAGACCCCATGGCTACACCTTC. The chain carries TRBV9 and TRBJ1-2, with D unclear. V gave up 0 bases and J gave up 6 bases, with 15 bases separating them. From germline, CDR1 is SGDLS and CDR2 YYNGEE. The CDR3 loop spans 15 amino acids.

The CDR3 reads CAWSVVLHYGYTF. DNA for the CDR3: TGTGCCTGGAGTGTCGTCCTTCACTATGGCTACACCTTC. This chain connects TRBV30 to TRBJ1-2; D not certain. V was trimmed by 0 bases and J by 3 bases, leaving 8 bases between them. The CDR3 runs to 13 residues. Germline V gene sequence: CDR1 GTSNPN, CDR2 SVGIG (reference sequence).

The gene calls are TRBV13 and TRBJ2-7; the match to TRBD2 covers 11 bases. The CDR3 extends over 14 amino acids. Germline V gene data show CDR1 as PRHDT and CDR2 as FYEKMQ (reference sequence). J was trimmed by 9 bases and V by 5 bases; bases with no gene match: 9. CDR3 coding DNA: TGTGCCAGCAGCCGATTAGCGGGGGGGCCGGTGCAGTACGTC. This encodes CASSRLAGGPVQYV.

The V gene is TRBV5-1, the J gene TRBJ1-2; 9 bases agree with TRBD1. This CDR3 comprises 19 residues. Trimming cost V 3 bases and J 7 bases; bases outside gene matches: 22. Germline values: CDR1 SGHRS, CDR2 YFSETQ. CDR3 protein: CASSSKYTRDRASEGGYTF. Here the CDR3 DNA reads TGCGCCAGCAGCTCGAAATACACCCGGGACAGGGCTTCTGAGGGTGGCTACACCTTC. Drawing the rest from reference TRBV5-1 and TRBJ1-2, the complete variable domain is KAGVTQTPRYLIKTRGQQVTLSCSPISGHRSVSWYQQTPGQGLQFLFEYFSETQRNKGNFPGRFSGRQFSNSRSEMNVSTLELGDSALYLCASSSKYTRDRASEGGYTFGSGTRLTVV.

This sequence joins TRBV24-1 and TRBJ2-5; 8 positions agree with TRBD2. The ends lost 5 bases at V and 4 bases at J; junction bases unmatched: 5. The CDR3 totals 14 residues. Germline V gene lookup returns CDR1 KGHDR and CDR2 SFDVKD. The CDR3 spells CATSATGGAETQYF. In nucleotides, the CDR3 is TGTGCCACCAGTGCGACCGGGGGGGCAGAGACCCAGTACTTC.

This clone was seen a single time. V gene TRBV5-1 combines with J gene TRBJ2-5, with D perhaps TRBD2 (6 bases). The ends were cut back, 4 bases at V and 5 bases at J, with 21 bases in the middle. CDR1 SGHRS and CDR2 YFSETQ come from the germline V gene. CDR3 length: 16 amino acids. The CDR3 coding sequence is TGCGCCAGCAGCCCGGGGGTTACAGAGTTGGCGGAGACCCAGTACTTC. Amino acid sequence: CASSPGVTELAETQYF.

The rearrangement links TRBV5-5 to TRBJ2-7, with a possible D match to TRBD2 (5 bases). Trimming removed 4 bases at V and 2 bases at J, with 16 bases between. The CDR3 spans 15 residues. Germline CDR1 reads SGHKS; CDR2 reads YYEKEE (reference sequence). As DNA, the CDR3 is TGTGCCAGCAGCCCCAGCGGCGGCCGGGCCTACGAGCAGTACGTC. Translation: CASSPSGGRAYEQYV.

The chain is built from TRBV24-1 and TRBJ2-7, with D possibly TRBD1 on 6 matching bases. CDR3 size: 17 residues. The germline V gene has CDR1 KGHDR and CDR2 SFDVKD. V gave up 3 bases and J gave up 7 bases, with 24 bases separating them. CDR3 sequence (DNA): TGTGCCACCAGTGATCGCAACGACAGGAGTTACTTGGGGGAGCAGTACGTC. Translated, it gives CATSDRNDRSYLGEQYV.

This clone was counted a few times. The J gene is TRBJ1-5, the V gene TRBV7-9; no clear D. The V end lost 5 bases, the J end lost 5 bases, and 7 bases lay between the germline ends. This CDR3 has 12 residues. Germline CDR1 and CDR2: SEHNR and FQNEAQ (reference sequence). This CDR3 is CASSPPDQPQHF. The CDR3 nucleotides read TGTGCCAGCAGCCCCCCGGATCAGCCCCAGCATTTT.

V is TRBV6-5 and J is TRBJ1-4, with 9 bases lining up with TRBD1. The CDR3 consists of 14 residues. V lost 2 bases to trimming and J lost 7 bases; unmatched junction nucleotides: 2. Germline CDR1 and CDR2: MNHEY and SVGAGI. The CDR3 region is CASSYAGQGEKLFF. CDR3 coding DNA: TGTGCCAGCAGTTACGCGGGACAGGGTGAAAAACTGTTTTTT.

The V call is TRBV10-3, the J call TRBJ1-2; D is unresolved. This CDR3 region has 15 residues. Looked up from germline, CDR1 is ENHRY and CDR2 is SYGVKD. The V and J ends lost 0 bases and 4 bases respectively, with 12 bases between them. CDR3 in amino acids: CAISESTQLIYGYTF. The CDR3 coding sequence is TGTGCCATCAGTGAGTCGACACAACTTATCTATGGCTACACCTTC.

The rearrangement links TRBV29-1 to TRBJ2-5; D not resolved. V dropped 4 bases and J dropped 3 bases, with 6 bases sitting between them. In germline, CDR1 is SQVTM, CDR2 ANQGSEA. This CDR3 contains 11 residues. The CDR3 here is CSVAGEETQYF. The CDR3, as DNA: TGCAGCGTTGCCGGTGAAGAGACCCAGTACTTC.

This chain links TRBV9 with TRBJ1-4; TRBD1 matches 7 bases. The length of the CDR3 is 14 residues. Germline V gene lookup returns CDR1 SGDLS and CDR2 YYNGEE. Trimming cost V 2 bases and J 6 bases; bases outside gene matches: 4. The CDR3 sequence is CASSVGTVYEKLFF. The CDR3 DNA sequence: TGTGCCAGCAGCGTTGGGACAGTGTATGAAAAACTGTTTTTT.

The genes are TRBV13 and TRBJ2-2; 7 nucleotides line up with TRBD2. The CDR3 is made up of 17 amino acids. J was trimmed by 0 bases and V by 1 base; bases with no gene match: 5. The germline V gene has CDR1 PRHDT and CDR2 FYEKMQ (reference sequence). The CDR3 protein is CASSLVGEGPNTGELFF. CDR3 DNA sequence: TGTGCCAGCAGCTTAGTAGGGGAGGGTCCGAACACCGGGGAGCTGTTTTTT.

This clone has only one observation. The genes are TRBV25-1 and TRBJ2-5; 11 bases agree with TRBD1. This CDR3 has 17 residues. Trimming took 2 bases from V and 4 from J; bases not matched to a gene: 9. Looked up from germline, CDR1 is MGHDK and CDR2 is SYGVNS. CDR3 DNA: TGTGCCAGCAGTGAAGTTGGGTCGGGACAGGGGGGAGAGACCCAGTACTTC. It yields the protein CASSEVGSGQGGETQYF.

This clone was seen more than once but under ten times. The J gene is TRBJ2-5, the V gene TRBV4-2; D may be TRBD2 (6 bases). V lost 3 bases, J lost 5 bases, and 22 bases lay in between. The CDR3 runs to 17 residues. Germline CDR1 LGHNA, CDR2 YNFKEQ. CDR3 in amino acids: CASSHSLAARRGETQYF. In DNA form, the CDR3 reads TGTGCCAGCAGCCACTCCCTGGCGGCTCGGCGGGGTGAGACCCAGTACTTC.

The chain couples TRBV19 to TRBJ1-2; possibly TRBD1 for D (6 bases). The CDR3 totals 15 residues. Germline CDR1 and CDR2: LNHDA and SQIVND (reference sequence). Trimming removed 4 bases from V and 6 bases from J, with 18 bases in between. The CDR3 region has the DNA TGTGCCAGTAGTAAACCGCTTCTCACAGGGAATGGCTACACCTTC. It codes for CASSKPLLTGNGYTF.

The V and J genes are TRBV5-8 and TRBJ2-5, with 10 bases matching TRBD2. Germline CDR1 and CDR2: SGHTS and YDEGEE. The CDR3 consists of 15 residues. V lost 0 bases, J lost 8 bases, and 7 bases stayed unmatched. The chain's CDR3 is CASSLGTSGVETQYF. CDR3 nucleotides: TGTGCCAGCAGCTTGGGGACTAGCGGCGTGGAAACCCAGTACTTC.

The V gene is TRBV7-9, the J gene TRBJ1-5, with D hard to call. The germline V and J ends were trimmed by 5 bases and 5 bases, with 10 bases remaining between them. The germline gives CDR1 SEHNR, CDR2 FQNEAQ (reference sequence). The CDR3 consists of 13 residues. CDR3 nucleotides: TGTGCCAGCAGCGGAGGGAATTATCAGCCCCAGCATTTT. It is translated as CASSGGNYQPQHF.

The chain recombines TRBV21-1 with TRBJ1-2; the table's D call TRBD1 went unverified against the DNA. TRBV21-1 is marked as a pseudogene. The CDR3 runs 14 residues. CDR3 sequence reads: CASSKLGTGRGYTF. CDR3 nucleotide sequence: TGTGCCAGCAGCAAATTGGGGACAGGCCGGGGCTACACCTTC.

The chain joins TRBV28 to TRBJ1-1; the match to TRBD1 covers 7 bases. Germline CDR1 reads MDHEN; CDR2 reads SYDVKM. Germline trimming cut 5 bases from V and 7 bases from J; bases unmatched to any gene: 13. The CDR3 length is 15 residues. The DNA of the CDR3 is TGTGCCAGCAGTCCTCTCACAGGGGCATCTTTTGAAGCTTTCTTT. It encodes CASSPLTGASFEAFF.

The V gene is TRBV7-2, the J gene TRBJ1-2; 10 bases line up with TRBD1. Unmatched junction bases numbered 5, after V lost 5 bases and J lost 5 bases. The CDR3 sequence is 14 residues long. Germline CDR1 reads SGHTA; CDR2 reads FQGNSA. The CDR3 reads CASSPGTGVYGYTF. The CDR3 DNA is TGTGCCAGCAGCCCAGGGACAGGGGTATATGGCTACACCTTC.

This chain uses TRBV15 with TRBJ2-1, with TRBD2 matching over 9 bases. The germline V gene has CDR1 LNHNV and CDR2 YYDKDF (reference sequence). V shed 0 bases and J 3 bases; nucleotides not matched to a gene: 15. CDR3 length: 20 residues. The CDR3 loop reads CATSRDEKLAGVSLYNEQFF. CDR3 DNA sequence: TGTGCCACCAGCAGAGATGAGAAGTTAGCGGGGGTCTCTCTCTACAATGAGCAGTTCTTC.

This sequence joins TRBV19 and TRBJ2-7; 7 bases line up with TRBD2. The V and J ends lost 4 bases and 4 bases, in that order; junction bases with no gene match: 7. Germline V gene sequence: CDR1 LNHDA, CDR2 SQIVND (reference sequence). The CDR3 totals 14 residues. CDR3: CASSKTSEDYEQYV. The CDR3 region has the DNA TGTGCCAGTAGTAAAACTAGCGAGGATTACGAGCAGTACGTC.

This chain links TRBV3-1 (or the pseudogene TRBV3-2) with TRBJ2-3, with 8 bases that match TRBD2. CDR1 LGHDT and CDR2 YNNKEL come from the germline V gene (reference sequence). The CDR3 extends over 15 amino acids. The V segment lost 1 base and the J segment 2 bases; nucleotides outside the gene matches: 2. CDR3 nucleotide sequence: TGTGCCAGCAGCCAAGGAGCGGGGGACACAGATACGCAGTATTTT. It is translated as CASSQGAGDTDTQYF.

The CDR3: CASSIIFQGKGDEQFF. As DNA, the CDR3 is TGTGCCAGTAGTATTATTTTCCAGGGTAAGGGCGATGAGCAGTTCTTC. The gene calls are TRBV19 and TRBJ2-1, with D tentatively TRBD1 (5 bases). There are 16 residues in the CDR3. V lost 3 bases and J lost 8, with 20 bases in between. CDR1 is LNHDA and CDR2 is SQIVND in the germline V gene (reference sequence).

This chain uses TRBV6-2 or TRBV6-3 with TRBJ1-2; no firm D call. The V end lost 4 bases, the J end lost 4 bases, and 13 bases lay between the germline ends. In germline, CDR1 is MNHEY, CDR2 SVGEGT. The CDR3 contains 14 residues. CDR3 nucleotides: TGTGCCAGCAGTTCTGTAGGCAGGTTCTATGGCTACACCTTC. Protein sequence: CASSSVGRFYGYTF.

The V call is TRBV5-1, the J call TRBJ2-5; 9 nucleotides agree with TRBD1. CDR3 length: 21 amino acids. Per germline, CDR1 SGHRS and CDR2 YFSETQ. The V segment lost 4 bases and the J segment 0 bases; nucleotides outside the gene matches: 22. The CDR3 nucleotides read TGCGCCAGCAGCCCGCTCCCCGCCGGGACAGGGTCCCCACCCTACCAAGAGACCCAGTACTTC. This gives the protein CASSPLPAGTGSPPYQETQYF.

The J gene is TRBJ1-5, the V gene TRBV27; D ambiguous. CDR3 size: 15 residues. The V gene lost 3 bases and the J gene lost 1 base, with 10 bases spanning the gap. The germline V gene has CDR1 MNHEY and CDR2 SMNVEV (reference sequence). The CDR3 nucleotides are TGTGCCAGCAGTTTGACCGGGAGGAGCAATCAGCCCCAGCATTTT. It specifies CASSLTGRSNQPQHF.